This T cell receptor beta chain comes out of a study of T cells in Graves' hyperthyroidism and ophthalmopathy. Study in general: Peripheral blood was secured at the point of initial diagnosis, before any treatment.

V lost 3 bases, J lost 7 bases, and 15 bases lay in between. The CDR3 is 14 amino acids. Patients aged 18 to 65 had newly diagnosed hyperthyroidism that had lasted under 2 months. Exclusion of patients followed from uncontrolled infection, other autoimmune disease, pregnancy or lactation. This clonotype came up many times. The antigen remains undetermined. The study, taken as a whole, reports: Clonotypes that were expanded in thyroid above 0.001 mostly appeared in blood too.

Template material for amplifying TCR beta CDR3 regions consisted of RNA transcripts. An initial round of RT-PCR targeting the TCR CDR3 relied on the HTBI primer set. TCRdb analysed the multiplex PCR reads with MiXCR anew, one entry per CDR3 protein. The table records 300,000 to 400,000 distinct CDR3 sequences, roughly 21% of them present only once. The chain recombines TRBV12-3 or TRBV12-4 with TRBJ1-2; weak D call: TRBD1 (6 bases). This receptor was obtained from a woman between 50 and 59 years old with Graves' hyperthyroidism. Material for sequencing was blood. CDR3 DNA: TGTGCCAGCAGTTTCTCAGGGGCCCGAGGTGGCTACACCTTC. This translates into CASSFSGARGGYTF.